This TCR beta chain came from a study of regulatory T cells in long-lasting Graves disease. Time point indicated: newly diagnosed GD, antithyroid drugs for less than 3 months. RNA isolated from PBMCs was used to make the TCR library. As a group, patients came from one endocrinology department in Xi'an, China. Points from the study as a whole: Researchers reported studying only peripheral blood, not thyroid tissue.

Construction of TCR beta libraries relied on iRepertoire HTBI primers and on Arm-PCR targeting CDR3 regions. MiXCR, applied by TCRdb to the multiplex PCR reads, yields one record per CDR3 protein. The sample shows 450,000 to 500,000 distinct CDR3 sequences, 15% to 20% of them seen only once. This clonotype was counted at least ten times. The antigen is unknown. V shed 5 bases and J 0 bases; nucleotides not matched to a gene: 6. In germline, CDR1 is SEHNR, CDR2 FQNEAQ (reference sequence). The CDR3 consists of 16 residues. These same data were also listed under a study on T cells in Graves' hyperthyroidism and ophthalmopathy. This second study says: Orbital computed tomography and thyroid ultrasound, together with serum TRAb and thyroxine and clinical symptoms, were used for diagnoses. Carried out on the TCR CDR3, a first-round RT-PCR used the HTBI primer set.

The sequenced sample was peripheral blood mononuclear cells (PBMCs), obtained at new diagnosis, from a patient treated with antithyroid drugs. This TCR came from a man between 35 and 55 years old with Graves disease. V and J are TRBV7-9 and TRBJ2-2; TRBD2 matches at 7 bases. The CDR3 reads CASSPTGGPNTGELFF. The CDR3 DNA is TGTGCCAGCAGCCCCACGGGGGGACCGAACACCGGGGAGCTGTTTTTT.